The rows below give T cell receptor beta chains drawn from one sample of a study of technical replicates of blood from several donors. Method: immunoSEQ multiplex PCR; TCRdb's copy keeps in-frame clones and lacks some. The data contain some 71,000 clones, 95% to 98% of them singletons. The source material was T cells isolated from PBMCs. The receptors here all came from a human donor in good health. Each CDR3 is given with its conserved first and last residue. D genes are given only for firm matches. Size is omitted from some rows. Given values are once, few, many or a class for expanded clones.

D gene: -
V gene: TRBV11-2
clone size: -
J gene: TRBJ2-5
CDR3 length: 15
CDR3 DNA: TGTGCCAGCAGCTTAGATCCCACGGGCCAAGAGACCCAGTACTTC
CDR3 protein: CASSLDPTGQETQYF

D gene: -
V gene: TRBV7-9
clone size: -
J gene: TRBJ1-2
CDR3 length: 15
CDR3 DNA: TGTGCCAGCAGCCCCGCGTCCCCACCCGGCGGAGGCTACACCTTC
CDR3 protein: CASSPASPPGGGYTF

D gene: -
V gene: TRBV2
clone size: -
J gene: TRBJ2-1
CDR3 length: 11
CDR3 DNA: TGTGCCAGCAGGAGGCTGAGTGAGCAGTTCTTC
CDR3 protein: CASRRLSEQFF

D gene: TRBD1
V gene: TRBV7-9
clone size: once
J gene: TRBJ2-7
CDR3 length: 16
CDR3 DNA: TGTGCCAGCAGCTTAGATCCGGGACAGGGGACCTACGAGCAGTACTTC
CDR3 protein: CASSLDPGQGTYEQYF

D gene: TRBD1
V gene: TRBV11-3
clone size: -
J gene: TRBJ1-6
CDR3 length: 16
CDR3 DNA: TGTGCCAGCGACGGGACAGGGAGCAACTATAATTCACCCCTCCACTTT
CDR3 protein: CASDGTGSNYNSPLHF

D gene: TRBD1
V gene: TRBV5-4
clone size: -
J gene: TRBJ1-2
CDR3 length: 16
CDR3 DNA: TGTGCCAGCAGCAAGGGACAGGGATCCCCTAACTATGGCTACACCTTC
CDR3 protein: CASSKGQGSPNYGYTF

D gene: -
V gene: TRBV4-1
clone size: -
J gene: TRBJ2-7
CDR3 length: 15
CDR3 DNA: TGCGCCAGCAGCCAATTTACGGAGAGCTCCTACGAGCAGTACTTC
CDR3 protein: CASSQFTESSYEQYF

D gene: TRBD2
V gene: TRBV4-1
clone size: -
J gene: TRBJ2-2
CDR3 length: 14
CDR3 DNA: TGCGCCAGCAGCCAGGATGGGACTAGCGGGGAGCTGTTTTTT
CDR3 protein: CASSQDGTSGELFF

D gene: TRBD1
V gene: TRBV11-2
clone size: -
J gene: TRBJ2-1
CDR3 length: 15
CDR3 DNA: TGTGCCAGCAGCTTTGGGACAGGGCTCTACAATGAGCAGTTCTTC
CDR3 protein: CASSFGTGLYNEQFF

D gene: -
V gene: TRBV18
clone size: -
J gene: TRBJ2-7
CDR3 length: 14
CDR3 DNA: TGTGCCAGCTCACCAGGTTCCAGTCGCTACGAGCAGTACTTC
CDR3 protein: CASSPGSSRYEQYF

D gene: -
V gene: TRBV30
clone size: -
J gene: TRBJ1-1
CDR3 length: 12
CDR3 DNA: TGTGCCTGGAGTGTAATCGGGGGAGGAGCTTTCTTT
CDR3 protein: CAWSVIGGGAFF

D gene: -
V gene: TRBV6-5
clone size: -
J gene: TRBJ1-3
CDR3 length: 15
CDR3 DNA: TGTGCCAGCAGTTTTGACAGTAGCTCTGGAAACACCATATATTTT
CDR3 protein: CASSFDSSSGNTIYF

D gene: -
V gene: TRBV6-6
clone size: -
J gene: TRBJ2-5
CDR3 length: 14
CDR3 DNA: TGTGCCAGCAGATCAACGACATCCCAAGAGACCCAGTACTTC
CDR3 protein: CASRSTTSQETQYF

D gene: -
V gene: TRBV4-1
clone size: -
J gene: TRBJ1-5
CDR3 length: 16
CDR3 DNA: TGCTCAAACCCCTTCGAAGGGAGGGTAAGGAATCAGCCCCAGCATTTT
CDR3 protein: CSNPFEGRVRNQPQHF

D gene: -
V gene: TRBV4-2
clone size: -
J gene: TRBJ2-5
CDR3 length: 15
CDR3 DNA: TGTGCCAGCAGCCAAGAGGGCAGGGCACAAGAGACCCAGTACTTC
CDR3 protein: CASSQEGRAQETQYF

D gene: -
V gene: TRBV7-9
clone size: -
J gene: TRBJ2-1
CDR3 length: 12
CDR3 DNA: TGTGCCAGCAGCTTAGTCGTATATGAGCAGTTCTTC
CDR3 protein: CASSLVVYEQFF

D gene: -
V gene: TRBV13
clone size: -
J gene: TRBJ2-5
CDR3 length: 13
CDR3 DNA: TGTGCCAGCAGCCGAATGACACCCGAAGCCCAGTACTTC
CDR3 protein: CASSRMTPEAQYF

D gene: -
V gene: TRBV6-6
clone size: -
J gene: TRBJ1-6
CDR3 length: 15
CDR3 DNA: TGTGCCAGCAGTCCTCCCAGAGGGGGAAGTTCACCCCTCCACTTT
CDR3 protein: CASSPPRGGSSPLHF

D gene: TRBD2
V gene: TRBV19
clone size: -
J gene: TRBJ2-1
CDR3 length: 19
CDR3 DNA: TGTGCCAGTAGTATAGGGCTAGCGGGGGTCTCGAGCTCCTACAATGAGCAGTTCTTC
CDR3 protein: CASSIGLAGVSSSYNEQFF

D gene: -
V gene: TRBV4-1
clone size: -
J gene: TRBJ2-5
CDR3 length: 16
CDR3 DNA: TGCGCCAGCAGCCAAGTTAGGGCAGGGATGGAGGAGACCCAGTACTTC
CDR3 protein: CASSQVRAGMEETQYF

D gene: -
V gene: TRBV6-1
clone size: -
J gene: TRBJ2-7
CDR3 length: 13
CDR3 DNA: TGTGCCAGCACCCCCCCCTTTTCCTACGAGCAGTACTTC
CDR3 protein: CASTPPFSYEQYF

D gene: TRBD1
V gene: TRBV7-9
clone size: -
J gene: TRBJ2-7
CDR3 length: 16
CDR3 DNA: TGTGCCAGCAGCCCGTTCCCGGGACAGCCATCCTACGAGCAGTACTTC
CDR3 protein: CASSPFPGQPSYEQYF